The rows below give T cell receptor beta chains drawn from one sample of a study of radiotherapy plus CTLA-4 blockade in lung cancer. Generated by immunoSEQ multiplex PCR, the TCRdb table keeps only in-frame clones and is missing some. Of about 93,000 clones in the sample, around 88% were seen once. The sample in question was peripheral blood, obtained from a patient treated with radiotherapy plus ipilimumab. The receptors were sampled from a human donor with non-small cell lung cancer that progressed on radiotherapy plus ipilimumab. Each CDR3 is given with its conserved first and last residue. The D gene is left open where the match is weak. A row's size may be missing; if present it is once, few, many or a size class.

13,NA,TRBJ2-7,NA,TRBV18,CASSPGTLREQYF,TGTGCCAGCTCACCGGGGACCCTTAGGGAGCAGTACTTC
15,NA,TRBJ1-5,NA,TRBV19,CASSPRAPGNQPQHF,TGTGCCAGTAGCCCCCGGGCCCCGGGGAATCAGCCCCAGCATTTT
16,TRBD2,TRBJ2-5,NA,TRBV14,CASSSRLAGYQETQYF,TGTGCCAGCAGCTCTCGACTAGCGGGGTACCAAGAGACCCAGTACTTC
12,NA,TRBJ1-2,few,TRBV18,CASSLRASGYTF,TGTGCCAGCTCACTTCGGGCGAGTGGCTACACCTTC
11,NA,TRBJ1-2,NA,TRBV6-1,CASSDSNGYTF,TGTGCCAGCAGCGACTCAAATGGCTACACCTTC
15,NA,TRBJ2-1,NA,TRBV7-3,CASSLRGGNGGEQFF,TGTGCCAGCAGCCTCCGTGGCGGGAACGGGGGTGAGCAGTTCTTC
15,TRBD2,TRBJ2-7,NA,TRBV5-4,CASSLDASGQYEQYF,TGTGCCAGCAGCTTGGACGCTAGCGGACAATACGAGCAGTACTTC
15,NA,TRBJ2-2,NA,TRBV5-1,CASSLGIANTGELFF,TGCGCCAGCAGCTTAGGCATTGCGAACACCGGGGAGCTGTTTTTT
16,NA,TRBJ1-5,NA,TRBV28,CASSLGGMGPHQPQHF,TGTGCCAGCAGTTTAGGAGGGATGGGGCCCCATCAGCCCCAGCATTTT
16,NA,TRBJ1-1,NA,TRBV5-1,CASSLTAGGLNTEAFF,TGCGCCAGCAGCCTGACAGCTGGGGGGTTAAACACTGAAGCTTTCTTT
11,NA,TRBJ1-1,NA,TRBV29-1,CSVVVNTEAFF,TGCAGCGTTGTCGTGAACACTGAAGCTTTCTTT
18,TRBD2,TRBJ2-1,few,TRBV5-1,CASSQGTSGGSSYNEQFF,TGCGCCAGCAGCCAAGGGACTAGCGGGGGAAGCTCCTACAATGAGCAGTTCTTC
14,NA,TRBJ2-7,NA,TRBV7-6,CASSPIGPAGEQYF,TGTGCCAGCAGCCCGATCGGCCCCGCGGGCGAGCAGTACTTC
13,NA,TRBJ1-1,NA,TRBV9,CASSPSVQIEAFF,TGTGCCAGCAGCCCCTCCGTACAGATTGAAGCTTTCTTT
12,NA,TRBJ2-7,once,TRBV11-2,CASSRRAHEQYF,TGTGCCAGCAGCCGAAGGGCCCACGAGCAGTACTTC
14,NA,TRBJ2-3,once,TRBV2,CASKKGFPTDTQYF,TGTGCCAGCAAGAAGGGGTTCCCCACAGATACGCAGTATTTT
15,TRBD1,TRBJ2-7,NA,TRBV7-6,CASSRDRGILNEQYF,TGTGCCAGCAGCCGGGACAGGGGTATATTGAACGAGCAGTACTTC
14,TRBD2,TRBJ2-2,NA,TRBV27,CASTGTRWTGELFF,TGTGCCAGCACCGGGACTAGGTGGACCGGGGAGCTGTTTTTT
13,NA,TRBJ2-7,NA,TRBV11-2,CASSLGLAPEQYF,TGTGCCAGCAGCTTAGGGTTAGCTCCCGAGCAGTACTTC
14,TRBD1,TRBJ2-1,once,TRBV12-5,CASGPAGGRTEQFF,TGTGCTAGTGGTCCGGCAGGGGGTCGTACAGAGCAGTTCTTC
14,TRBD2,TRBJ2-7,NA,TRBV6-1,CATRRSGRTYEQYF,TGTGCCACGCGTCGGAGCGGGAGGACCTACGAGCAGTACTTC
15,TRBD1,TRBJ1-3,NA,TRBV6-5,CASRLGQGSGNTIYF,TGTGCCAGCAGACTCGGACAGGGCTCTGGAAACACCATATATTTT
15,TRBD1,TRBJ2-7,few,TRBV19,CASSSPRDSTYEQYF,TGTGCCAGTAGTAGCCCCCGGGACAGTACCTACGAGCAGTACTTC
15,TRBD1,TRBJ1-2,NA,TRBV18,CASSPRQGVEGGYTF,TGTGCCAGCTCACCGCGACAGGGAGTGGAAGGTGGCTACACCTTC
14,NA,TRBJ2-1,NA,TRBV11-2,CASSLQGPYNEQFF,TGTGCCAGCAGCTTGCAGGGCCCTTACAATGAGCAGTTCTTC
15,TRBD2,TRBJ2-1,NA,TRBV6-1,CASSDRSGRYNEQFF,TGTGCCAGCAGTGACCGTAGCGGGAGGTACAATGAGCAGTTCTTC
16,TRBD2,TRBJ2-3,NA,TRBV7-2,CASSSPGLAPSDTQYF,TGTGCCAGCAGCTCGCCGGGACTAGCCCCCTCAGATACGCAGTATTTT
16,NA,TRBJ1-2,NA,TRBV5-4,CASLPTPGESFYGYTF,TGTGCCAGCCTCCCGACGCCCGGGGAGTCTTTCTATGGCTACACCTTC
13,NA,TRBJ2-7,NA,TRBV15,CATSRDPGAEQYF,TGTGCCACCAGCAGAGATCCGGGAGCCGAGCAGTACTTC
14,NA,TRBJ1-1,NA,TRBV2,CASSQGSGKPEAFF,TGTGCCAGCAGCCAGGGTTCAGGCAAACCTGAAGCTTTCTTT
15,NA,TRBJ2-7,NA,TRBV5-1,CASSLGGVGLDEQYF,TGCGCCAGCAGCTTGGGTGGGGTCGGTCTGGACGAGCAGTACTTC
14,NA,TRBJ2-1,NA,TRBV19,CASSTIDSYNEQFF,TGTGCCAGTAGTACCATCGACTCTTACAATGAGCAGTTCTTC
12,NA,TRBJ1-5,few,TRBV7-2,CASSPAGQPQHF,TGTGCCAGCAGCCCCGCGGGCCAGCCCCAGCATTTT
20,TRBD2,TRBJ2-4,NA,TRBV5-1,CASSPIPGLAGGVTKNIQYF,TGCGCCAGCAGCCCGATACCGGGACTAGCGGGAGGCGTGACCAAAAACATTCAGTACTTC
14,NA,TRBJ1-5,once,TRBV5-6,CASSYSFDPRTQHF,TGTGCCAGCAGCTACTCGTTTGATCCAAGGACCCAGCATTTT
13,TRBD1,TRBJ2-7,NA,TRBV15,CATSTGQTYEQYF,TGTGCCACCAGCACGGGACAGACCTACGAGCAGTACTTC
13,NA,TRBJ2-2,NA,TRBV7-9,CASSSQGTGELFF,TGTGCCAGCAGCTCTCAGGGAACCGGGGAGCTGTTTTTT
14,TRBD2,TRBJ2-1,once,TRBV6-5,CASTAGGNYNEQFF,TGTGCCAGCACCGCGGGAGGAAACTACAATGAGCAGTTCTTC
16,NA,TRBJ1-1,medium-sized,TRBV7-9,CASRQGAPSGNTEAFF,TGTGCCAGCCGCCAAGGGGCGCCCTCCGGGAACACTGAAGCTTTCTTT
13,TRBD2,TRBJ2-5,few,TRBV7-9,CAGGLAGTETQYF,TGTGCCGGGGGGCTAGCGGGAACGGAGACCCAGTACTTC
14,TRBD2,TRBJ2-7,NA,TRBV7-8,CASSLSLAGAEQYF,TGTGCCAGCAGCTTAAGCCTAGCGGGAGCCGAGCAGTACTTC
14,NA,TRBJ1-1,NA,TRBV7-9,CASSAYISNTEAFF,TGTGCCAGCAGCGCCTACATCTCGAACACTGAAGCTTTCTTT
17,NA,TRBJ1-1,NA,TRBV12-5,CASGFRGLERMNTEAFF,TGTGCTAGTGGTTTTAGGGGGTTAGAAAGGATGAACACTGAAGCTTTCTTT
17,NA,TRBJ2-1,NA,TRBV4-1,CASSQVPTRGLGDEQFF,TGCGCCAGCAGCCAAGTCCCCACGCGGGGATTGGGGGATGAGCAGTTCTTC
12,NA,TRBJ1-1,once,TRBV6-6,CASSYQDTEAFF,TGTGCCAGCAGTTACCAGGACACTGAAGCTTTCTTT
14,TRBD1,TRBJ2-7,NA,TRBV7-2,CASSLDRGRYEQYF,TGTGCCAGCAGCTTAGACAGGGGGCGCTACGAGCAGTACTTC
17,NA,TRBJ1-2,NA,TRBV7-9,CASSPREARFQARGYTF,TGTGCCAGCAGCCCCAGAGAGGCCCGATTTCAGGCTCGGGGCTACACCTTC
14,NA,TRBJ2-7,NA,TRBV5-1,CASSLGPQGYEQYF,TGCGCCAGCAGCTTGGGGCCCCAGGGCTACGAGCAGTACTTC
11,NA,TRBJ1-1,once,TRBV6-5,CASSRGTEAFF,TGTGCCAGCAGTCGCGGGACTGAAGCTTTCTTT
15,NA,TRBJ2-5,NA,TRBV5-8,CASSTGTAGQETQYF,TGTGCCAGCAGCACCGGGACCGCCGGGCAAGAGACCCAGTACTTC
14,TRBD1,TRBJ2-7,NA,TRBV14,CASSLGQGPYEQYF,TGTGCCAGCAGCCTGGGACAGGGGCCCTACGAGCAGTACTTC
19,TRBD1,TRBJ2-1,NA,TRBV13,CASSLNEPLGTGGEDEQFF,TGTGCCAGCAGCTTAAATGAACCCCTCGGGACAGGGGGGGAAGATGAGCAGTTCTTC
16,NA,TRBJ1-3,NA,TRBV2,CASSEWQKSSGNTIYF,TGTGCCAGCAGTGAGTGGCAGAAGAGCTCTGGAAACACCATATATTTT
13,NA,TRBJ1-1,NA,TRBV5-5,CASPFQMGTEAFF,TGTGCCAGCCCCTTTCAGATGGGAACTGAAGCTTTCTTT
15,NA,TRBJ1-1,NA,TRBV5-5,CASSLAGTGLTEAFF,TGTGCCAGCAGCTTGGCGGGAACAGGGTTAACTGAAGCTTTCTTT
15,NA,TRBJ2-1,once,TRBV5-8,CASSKWGMGRNEQFF,TGTGCCAGCAGCAAGTGGGGGATGGGGAGGAATGAGCAGTTCTTC
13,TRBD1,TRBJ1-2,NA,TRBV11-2,CASSPDRVHGYTF,TGTGCCAGCAGCCCCGACAGGGTACATGGCTACACCTTC
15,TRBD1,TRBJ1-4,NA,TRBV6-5,CASSYGTGLGQKLFF,TGTGCCAGCAGTTATGGGACAGGGTTGGGGCAAAAACTGTTTTTT
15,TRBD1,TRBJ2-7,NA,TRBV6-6,CASSPPGQMDYEQYF,TGTGCCAGCAGTCCACCGGGACAGATGGATTACGAGCAGTACTTC